The clone carrying this T cell receptor (beta chain) came up many times. This specimen comes from a study of T-cell reconstitution after alpha-beta-depleted transplantation in children. The germline V gene encodes CDR1 DFQATT and CDR2 SNEGSKA (reference sequence). V lost 3 bases and J 7 bases, leaving 13 bases between the germline ends. The CDR3 sequence is 13 residues long. The TCRbeta library incorporated unique molecular identifiers. TCRdb called the PCR reads again in MiXCR, with one record for every CDR3 protein. The table records about 690,000 distinct CDR3 sequences, roughly 17% of them present only once.

This TCR was recovered from a human donor who donated a stem cell graft to a child with acute myeloid leukemia. The chain employs TRBV20-1 and TRBJ1-5; D unclear. Specimen: PBMCs from the stem cell graft donor, collected from the stem cell graft. CDR3 DNA sequence: TGCAGTGCTAGTAAACGGTCGCAGCAGCCCCAGCATTTT. This codes for CSASKRSQQPQHF.